This paragraph covers one TCR beta chain sequence. As yet, its antigen is unknown. The sample belongs to a study of cytomegalovirus exposure and HLA in healthy donors. Overall study results and limits: The study recorded over 150 TCR beta chains that were cytomegalovirus-associated.

It was the roughly 130-subject validation cohort, separate from the approximately 700-subject first cohort, to which the donors belonged. This table comes from immunoSEQ multiplex PCR, and its TCRdb copy is limited to in-frame clones, with some not included. The sample consists of tens of thousands of clones, around 95% of them appearing once. The sequenced sample consisted of PBMCs. The source is a man between 18 and 29 years old in good health and CMV-seropositive.

The CDR3 DNA sequence: TGTGCCAGCAGCGTAGCCGGGGGGCATGAGCAGTTCTTC. Protein sequence: CASSVAGGHEQFF. The chain couples TRBV9 to TRBJ2-1; D is possibly TRBD2 (7 bases). CDR1 is SGDLS and CDR2 is YYNGEE in the germline V gene. This CDR3 has 13 residues. V shed 0 bases and J shed 8 bases, with 9 bases lying between them.